This TCR beta chain was retrieved from a study of identical twins. A universal primer site was added by template switching, and unique molecular identifiers were carried by the cDNA. TCRdb itself ran the 5' RACE reads through MiXCR, one entry per CDR3 protein. The sample lists 250,000 or so distinct CDR3 sequences; about 13% were seen once. CDR1 is KGHDR, CDR2 SFDVKD, per germline. Trimming pared 3 bases from V and 6 bases from J, leaving 1 base between. The CDR3 extends over 11 amino acids. Study results and caveats: Cross-sectional statistics, not tracking of the same donors, supported the conclusions. Alpha sequences out of frame and shared by twins had excess low generation probability.

This clonotype was seen only a few times. Its antigen is unidentified. This same sample was also taken into another study, of yellow fever vaccine responses in identical twins.

This TCR came from a woman aged 18-30 years in good health. What was sequenced was memory (CD45RO+) T cells sorted from blood. V gene TRBV24-1 combines with J gene TRBJ2-2; D is undetermined. Here the CDR3 DNA reads TGTGCCACCAGTGATCCCGGGGAGCTGTTTTTT. This gives the protein CATSDPGELFF.